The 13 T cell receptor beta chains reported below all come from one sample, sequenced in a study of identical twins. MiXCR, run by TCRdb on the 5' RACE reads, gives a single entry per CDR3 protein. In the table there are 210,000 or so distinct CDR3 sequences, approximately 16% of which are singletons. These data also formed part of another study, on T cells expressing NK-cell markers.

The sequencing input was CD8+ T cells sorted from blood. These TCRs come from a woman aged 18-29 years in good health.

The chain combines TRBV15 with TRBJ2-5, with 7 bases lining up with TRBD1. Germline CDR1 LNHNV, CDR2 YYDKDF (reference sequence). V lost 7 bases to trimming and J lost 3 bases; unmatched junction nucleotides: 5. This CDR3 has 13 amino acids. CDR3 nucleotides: TGTGCCACCACCGGGACAGCGAAAGAGACCCAGTACTTC. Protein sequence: CATTGTAKETQYF. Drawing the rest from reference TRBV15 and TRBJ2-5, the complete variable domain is DAMVIQNPRYQVTQFGKPVTLSCSQTLNHNVMYWYQQKSSQAPKLLFHYYDKDFNNEADTPDNFQSRRPNTSFCFLDIRSPGLGDTAMYLCATTGTAKETQYFGPGTRLLVL.

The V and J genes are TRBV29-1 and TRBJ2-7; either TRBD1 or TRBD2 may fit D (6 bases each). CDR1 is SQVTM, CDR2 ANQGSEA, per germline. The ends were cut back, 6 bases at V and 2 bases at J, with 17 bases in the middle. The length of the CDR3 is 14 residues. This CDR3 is CSVRGVQGTYEQYF. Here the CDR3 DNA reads TGCAGCGTGAGGGGGGTACAGGGTACCTACGAGCAGTACTTC.

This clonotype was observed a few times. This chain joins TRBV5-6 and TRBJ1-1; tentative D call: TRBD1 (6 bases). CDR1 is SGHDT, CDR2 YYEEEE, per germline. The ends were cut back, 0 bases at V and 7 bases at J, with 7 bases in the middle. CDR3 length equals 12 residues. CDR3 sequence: CASSLVDSEAFF. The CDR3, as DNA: TGTGCCAGCAGCTTGGTGGACAGTGAAGCTTTCTTT.

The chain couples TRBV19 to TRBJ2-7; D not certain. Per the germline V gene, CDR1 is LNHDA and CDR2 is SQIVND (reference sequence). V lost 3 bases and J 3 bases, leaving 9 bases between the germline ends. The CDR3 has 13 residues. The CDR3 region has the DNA TGTGCCAGTAGTATGGGTAAGGGCTACGAGCAGTACTTC. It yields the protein CASSMGKGYEQYF. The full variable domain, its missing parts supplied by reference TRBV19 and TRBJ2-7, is DGGITQSPKYLFRKEGQNVTLSCEQNLNHDAMYWYRQDPGQGLRLIYYSQIVNDFQKGDIAEGYSVSREKKESFPLTVTSAQKNPTAFYLCASSMGKGYEQYFGPGTRLTVT.

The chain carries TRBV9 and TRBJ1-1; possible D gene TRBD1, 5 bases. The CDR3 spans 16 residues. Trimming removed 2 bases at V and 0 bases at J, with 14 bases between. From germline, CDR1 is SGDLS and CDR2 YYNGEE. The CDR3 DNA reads TGTGCCAGCAGCGTTCAAGGGGCCGGGGTGAACACTGAAGCTTTCTTT. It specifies CASSVQGAGVNTEAFF.

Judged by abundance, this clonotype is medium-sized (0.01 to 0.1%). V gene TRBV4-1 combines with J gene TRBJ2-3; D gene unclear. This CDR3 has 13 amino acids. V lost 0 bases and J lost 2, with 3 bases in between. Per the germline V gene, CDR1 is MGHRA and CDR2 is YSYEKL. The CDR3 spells CASSQDTTDTQYF. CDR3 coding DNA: TGCGCCAGCAGCCAAGACACCACAGATACGCAGTATTTT.

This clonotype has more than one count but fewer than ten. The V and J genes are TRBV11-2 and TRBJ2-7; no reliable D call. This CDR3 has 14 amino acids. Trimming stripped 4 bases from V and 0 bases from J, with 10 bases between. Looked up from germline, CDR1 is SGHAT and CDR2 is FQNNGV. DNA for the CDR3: TGTGCCAGCAGCTCAGACTGGAGCTCCTACGAGCAGTACTTC. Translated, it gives CASSSDWSSYEQYF.

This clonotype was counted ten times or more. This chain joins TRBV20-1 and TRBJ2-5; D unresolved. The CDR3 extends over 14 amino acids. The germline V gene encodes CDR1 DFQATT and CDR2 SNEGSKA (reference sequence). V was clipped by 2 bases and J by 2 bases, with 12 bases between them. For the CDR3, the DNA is TGCAGTGCTAGAACTGCGGCAGAGCAAGAGACCCAGTACTTC. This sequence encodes CSARTAAEQETQYF.

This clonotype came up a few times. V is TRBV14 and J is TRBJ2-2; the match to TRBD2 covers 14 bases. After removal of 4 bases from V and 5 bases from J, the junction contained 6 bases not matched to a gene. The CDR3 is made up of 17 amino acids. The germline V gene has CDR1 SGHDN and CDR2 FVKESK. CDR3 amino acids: CASSLYRTSGRTGELFF. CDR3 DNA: TGTGCCAGCAGCCTGTATCGGACTAGCGGGAGGACCGGGGAGCTGTTTTTT. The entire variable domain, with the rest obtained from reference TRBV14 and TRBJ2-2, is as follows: EAGVTQFPSHSVIEKGQTVTLRCDPISGHDNLYWYRRVMGKEIKFLLHFVKESKQDESGMPNNRFLAERTGGTYSTLKVQPAELEDSGVYFCASSLYRTSGRTGELFFGEGSRLTVL.

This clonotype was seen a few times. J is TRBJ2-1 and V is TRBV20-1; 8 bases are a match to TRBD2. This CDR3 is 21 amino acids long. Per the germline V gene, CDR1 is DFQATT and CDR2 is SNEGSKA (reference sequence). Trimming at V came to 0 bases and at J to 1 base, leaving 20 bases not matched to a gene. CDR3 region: CSARDPGVGGGGPRSYNEQFF. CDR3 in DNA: TGCAGTGCTAGAGATCCTGGGGTAGGCGGCGGGGGGCCCCGGTCCTACAATGAGCAGTTCTTC.

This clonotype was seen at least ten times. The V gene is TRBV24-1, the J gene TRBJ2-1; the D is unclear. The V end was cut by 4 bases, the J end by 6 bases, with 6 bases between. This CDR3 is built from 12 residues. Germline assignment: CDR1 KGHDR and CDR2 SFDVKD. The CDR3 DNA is TGTGCCACCAGTGAGAGCACCAATGAGCAGTTCTTC. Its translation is CATSESTNEQFF.

CDR3: CSPIWTGGYTF. CDR3 sequence (DNA): TGCAGTCCGATATGGACAGGAGGCTACACCTTC. The chain employs TRBV20-1 and TRBJ1-2; 7 bases map to TRBD1. Germline V gene sequence: CDR1 DFQATT, CDR2 SNEGSKA (reference sequence). This CDR3 is 11 amino acids long. J lost 8 bases, V lost 8 bases, and 8 bases had no gene match.

CDR3 region: CSALGTSTTYEQYF. The DNA of the CDR3 is TGCAGTGCTCTAGGGACTAGCACTACCTACGAGCAGTACTTC. The rearrangement links TRBV20-1 to TRBJ2-7; 9 bases fit TRBD2. Germline values: CDR1 DFQATT, CDR2 SNEGSKA (reference sequence). V shed 5 bases and J 2 bases; nucleotides not matched to a gene: 7. This CDR3 is built from 14 residues.